The text below deals with one TCR beta chain. Its specificity is unknown. This sample stems from a study of cytomegalovirus exposure and HLA in healthy donors. Looking at the study overall: Within the Caucasian-associated ancestry cluster were roughly 81% of the roughly 400 genotyped donors.

Study conclusions and caveats: Most of the TCR beta V segments (in an earlier analysis) were productive either about 87% or about 30% of the time. The authors assumed roughly uniform sequencing depth across donors for presence/absence analyses.

The CDR3 has 18 residues. V lost 5 bases to trimming and J lost 3 bases; unmatched junction nucleotides: 16. Germline V gives CDR1 SGDLS, CDR2 YYNGEE. In the PCR, 60 Vbeta and 13 Jbeta primers were used. TCRdb keeps only in-frame clones here, not all; method: immunoSEQ multiplex PCR. The sample holds 85,000 to 90,000 clones, approximately 72% seen once. The chain carries TRBV9 and TRBJ2-3; 9 positions agree with TRBD2. This receptor was obtained from a man aged 25-45 years in good health and CMV-seropositive. Specimen: PBMCs. CDR3 residues: CASSARGGVREPTDTQYF. The CDR3 nucleotides are TGTGCCAGCAGTGCCCGCGGGGGGGTTAGGGAACCAACAGATACGCAGTATTTT.